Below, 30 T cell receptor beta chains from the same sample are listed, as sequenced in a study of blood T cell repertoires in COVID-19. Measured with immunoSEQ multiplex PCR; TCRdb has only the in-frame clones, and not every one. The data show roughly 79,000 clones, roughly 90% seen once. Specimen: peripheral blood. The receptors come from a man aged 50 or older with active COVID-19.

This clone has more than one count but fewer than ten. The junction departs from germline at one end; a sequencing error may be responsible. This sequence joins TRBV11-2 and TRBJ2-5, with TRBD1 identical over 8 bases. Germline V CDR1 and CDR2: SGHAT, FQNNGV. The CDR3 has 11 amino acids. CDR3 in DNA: TGTGCCAGCAGCACCAGGGGGCCGTTCCACTTC. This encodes CASSTRGPFHF.

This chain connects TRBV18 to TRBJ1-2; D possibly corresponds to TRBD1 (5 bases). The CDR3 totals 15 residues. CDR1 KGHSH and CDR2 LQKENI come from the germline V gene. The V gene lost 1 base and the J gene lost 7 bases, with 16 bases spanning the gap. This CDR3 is CASSPQGQGISGYTF. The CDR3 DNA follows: TGTGCCAGCTCACCACAAGGTCAGGGAATCAGTGGCTACACCTTC.

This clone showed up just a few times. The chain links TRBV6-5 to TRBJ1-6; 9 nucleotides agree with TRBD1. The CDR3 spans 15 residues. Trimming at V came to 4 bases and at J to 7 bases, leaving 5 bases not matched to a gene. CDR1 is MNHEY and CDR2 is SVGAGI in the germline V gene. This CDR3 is CASSSVGQGNSPLHF. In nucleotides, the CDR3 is TGTGCCAGCAGTTCCGTCGGACAGGGGAATTCACCCCTCCACTTT.

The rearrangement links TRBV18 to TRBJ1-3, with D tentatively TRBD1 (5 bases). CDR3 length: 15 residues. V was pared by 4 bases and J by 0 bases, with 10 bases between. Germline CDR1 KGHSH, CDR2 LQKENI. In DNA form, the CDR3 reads TGTGCCAGCTCACTTGACAGCGACTCTGGAAACACCATATATTTT. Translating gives CASSLDSDSGNTIYF.

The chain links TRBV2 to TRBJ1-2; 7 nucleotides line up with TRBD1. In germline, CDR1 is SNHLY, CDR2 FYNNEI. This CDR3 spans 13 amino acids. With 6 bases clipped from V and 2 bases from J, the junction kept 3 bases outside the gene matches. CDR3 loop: CASSKQGNYGYTF. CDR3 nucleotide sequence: TGTGCCAGCAGCAAACAGGGGAACTATGGCTACACCTTC.

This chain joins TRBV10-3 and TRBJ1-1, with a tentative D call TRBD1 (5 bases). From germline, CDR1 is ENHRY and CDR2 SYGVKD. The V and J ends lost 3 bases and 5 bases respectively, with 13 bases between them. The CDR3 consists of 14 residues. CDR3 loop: CAISDLGRGTEAFF. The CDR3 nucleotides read TGTGCCATCAGTGATTTGGGGCGGGGAACTGAAGCTTTCTTT.

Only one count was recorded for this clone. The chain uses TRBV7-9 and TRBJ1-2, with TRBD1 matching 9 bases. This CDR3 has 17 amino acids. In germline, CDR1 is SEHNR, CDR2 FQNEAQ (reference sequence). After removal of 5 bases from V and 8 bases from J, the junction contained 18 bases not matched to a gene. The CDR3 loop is CASSLRDRESGGIGYTF. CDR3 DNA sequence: TGTGCCAGCAGCCTCCGGGACAGGGAATCGGGCGGAATAGGCTACACCTTC.

CDR3 sequence (DNA): TGTGCCAGCTCACCACCTGGGACTAGCGGGGGAGCCGGGGAGCTGTTTTTT. It translates to CASSPPGTSGGAGELFF. The rearrangement joins TRBV18 to TRBJ2-2; 14 nucleotides match TRBD2. In germline, CDR1 is KGHSH, CDR2 LQKENI. With V trimmed by 0 bases and J by 6 bases, 3 bases remained unmatched. The CDR3 runs to 17 residues. The variable domain in full, with the rest retrieved from reference TRBV18 and TRBJ2-2, is NAGVMQNPRHLVRRRGQEARLRCSPMKGHSHVYWYRQLPEEGLKFMVYLQKENIIDESGMPKERFSAEFPKEGPSILRIQQVVRGDSAAYFCASSPPGTSGGAGELFFGEGSRLTVL.

CDR3: CASSLAEAGPQETQYF. DNA of the CDR3: TGCGCCAGCAGCTTGGCGGAAGCGGGCCCCCAAGAGACCCAGTACTTC. The genes are TRBV5-1 and TRBJ2-5; maybe TRBD2 (6 bases). Trimming removed 0 bases at V and 1 base at J, with 13 bases between. Germline CDR1 is SGHRS and CDR2 is YFSETQ. The CDR3 runs 16 residues.

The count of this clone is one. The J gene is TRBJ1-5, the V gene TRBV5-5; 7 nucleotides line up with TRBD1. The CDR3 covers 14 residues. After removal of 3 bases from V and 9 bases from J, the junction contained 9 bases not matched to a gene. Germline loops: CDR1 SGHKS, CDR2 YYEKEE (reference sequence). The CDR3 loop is CASSSGRGQGPQHF. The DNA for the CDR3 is TGTGCCAGCAGCTCGGGAAGGGGGCAAGGGCCCCAGCATTTT.

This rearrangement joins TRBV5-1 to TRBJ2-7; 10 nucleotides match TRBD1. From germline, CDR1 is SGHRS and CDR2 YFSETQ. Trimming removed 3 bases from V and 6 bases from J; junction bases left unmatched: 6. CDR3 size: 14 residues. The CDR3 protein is CASSSGQGGAEQYF. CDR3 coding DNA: TGCGCCAGCAGCTCTGGACAGGGGGGCGCCGAGCAGTACTTC.

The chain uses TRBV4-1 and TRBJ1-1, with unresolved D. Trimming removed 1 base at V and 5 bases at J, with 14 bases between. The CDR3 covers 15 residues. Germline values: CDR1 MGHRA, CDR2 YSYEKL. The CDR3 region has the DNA TGCGCCAGCAGCCAAGTGGGCAGAGGGAGGACTGAAGCTTTCTTT. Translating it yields CASSQVGRGRTEAFF.

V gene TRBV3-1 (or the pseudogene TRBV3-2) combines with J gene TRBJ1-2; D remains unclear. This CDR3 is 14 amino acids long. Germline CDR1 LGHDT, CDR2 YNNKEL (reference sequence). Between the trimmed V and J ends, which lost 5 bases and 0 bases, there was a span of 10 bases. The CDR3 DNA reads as TGTGCCAGCAGCAGAGGGAGTACTAACTATGGCTACACCTTC. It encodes CASSRGSTNYGYTF.

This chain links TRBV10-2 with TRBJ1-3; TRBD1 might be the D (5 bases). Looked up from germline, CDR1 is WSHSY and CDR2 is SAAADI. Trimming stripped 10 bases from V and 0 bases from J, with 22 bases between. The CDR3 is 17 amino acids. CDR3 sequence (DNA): TGCGCCACCCGCCCAGGAGGGCAGGACACCTCTGGAAACACCATATATTTT. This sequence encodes CATRPGGQDTSGNTIYF.

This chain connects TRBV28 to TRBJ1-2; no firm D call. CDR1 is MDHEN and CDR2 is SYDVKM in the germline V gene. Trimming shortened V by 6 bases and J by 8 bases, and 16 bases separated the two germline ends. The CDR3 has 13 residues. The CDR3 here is CASSLGTQAGYTF. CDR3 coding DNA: TGTGCCAGCAGCTTAGGCACCCAAGCGGGCTACACCTTC.

CDR3 DNA sequence: TGTGCCAGCAGTGAGACGGGGTTTCAAGAGACCCAGTACTTC. Translation: CASSETGFQETQYF. This chain uses TRBV2 with TRBJ2-5, with D possibly matching TRBD2 (5 bases). The CDR3 is 14 residues long. The V and J ends lost 3 bases and 2 bases respectively, with 10 bases between them. Germline V gene data show CDR1 as SNHLY and CDR2 as FYNNEI.

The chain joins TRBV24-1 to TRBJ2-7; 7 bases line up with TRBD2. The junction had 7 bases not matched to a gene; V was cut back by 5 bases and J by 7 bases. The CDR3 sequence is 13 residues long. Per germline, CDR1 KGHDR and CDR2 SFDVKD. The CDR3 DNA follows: TGTGCCACCAGTGCCCGACGGGGGGTTGAGCAGTACTTC. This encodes CATSARRGVEQYF.

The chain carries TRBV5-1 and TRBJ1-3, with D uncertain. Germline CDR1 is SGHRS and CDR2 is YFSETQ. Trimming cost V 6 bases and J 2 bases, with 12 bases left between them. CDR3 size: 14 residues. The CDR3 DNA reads TGCGCCAGCACCTCTGGGCAGGCTGGAAACACCATATATTTT. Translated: CASTSGQAGNTIYF.

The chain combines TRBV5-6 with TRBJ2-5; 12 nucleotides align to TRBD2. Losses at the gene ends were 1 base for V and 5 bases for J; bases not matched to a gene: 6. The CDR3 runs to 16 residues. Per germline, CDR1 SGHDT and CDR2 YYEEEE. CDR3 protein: CASSLPSGGAEETQYF. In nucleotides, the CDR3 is TGTGCCAGCAGCTTGCCTAGCGGGGGGGCAGAGGAGACCCAGTACTTC.

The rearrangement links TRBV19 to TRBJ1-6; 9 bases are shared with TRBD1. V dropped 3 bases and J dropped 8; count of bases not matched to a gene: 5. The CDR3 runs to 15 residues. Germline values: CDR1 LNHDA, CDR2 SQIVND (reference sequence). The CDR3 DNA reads TGTGCCAGTAGTATGGTCAGGACAGGGGATTCACCCCTCCACTTT. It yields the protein CASSMVRTGDSPLHF. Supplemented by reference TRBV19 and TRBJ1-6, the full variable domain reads DGGITQSPKYLFRKEGQNVTLSCEQNLNHDAMYWYRQDPGQGLRLIYYSQIVNDFQKGDIAEGYSVSREKKESFPLTVTSAQKNPTAFYLCASSMVRTGDSPLHFGNGTRLTVT.

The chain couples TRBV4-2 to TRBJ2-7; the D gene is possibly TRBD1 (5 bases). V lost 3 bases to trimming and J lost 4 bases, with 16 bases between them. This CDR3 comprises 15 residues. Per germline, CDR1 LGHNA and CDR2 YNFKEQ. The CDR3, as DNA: TGTGCCAGCAGCCAGCAATCTAGGGGAAGTTACGAGCAGTACTTC. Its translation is CASSQQSRGSYEQYF.

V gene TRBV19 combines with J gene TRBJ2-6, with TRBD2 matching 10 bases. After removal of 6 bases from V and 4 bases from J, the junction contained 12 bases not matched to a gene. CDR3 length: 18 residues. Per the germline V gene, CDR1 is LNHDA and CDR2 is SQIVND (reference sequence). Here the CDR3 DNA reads TGTGCCAGTAGACGGGCTAGCGGGAGTGCAAGGGGGGCCAACGTCCTGACTTTC. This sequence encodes CASRRASGSARGANVLTF. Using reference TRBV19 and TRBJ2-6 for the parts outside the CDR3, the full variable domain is DGGITQSPKYLFRKEGQNVTLSCEQNLNHDAMYWYRQDPGQGLRLIYYSQIVNDFQKGDIAEGYSVSREKKESFPLTVTSAQKNPTAFYLCASRRASGSARGANVLTFGAGSRLTVL.

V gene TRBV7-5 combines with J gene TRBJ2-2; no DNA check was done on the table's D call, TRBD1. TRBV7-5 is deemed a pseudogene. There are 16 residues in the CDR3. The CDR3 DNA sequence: TGTGTCAGAAGCTTAGCGCCGGACAGGGGGCTGGGGGAGCTGTTTTTT. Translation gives CVRSLAPDRGLGELFF.

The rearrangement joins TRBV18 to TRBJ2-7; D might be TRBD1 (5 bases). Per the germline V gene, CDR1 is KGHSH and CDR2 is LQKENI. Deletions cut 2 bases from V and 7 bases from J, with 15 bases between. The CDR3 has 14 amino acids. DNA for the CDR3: TGTGCCAGCTCACCAACGGGTACAGGAACAGAGCAGTACTTC. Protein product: CASSPTGTGTEQYF.

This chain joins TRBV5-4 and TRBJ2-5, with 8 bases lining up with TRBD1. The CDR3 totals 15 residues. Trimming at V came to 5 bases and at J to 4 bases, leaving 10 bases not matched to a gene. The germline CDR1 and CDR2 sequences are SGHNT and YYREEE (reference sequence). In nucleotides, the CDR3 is TGTGCCAGCAGGCAGGGACAGGAGAGAGGAGAGACCCAGTACTTC. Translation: CASRQGQERGETQYF.

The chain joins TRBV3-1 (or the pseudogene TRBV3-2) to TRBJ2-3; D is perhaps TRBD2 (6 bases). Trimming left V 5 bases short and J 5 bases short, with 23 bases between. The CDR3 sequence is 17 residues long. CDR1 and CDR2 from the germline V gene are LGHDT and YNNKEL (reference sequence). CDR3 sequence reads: CASSYHWAGPPVDTQYF. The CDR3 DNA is TGTGCCAGCAGCTACCACTGGGCGGGGCCGCCCGTAGATACGCAGTATTTT.

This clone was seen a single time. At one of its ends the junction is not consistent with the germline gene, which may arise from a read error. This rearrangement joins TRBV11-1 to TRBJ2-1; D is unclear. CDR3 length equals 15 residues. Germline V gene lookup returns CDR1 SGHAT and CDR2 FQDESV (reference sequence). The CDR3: CASSFQKESFNEQFF. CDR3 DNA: TGTGCCAGCAGCTTTCAGAAGGAGTCCTTCAATGAGCAGTTCTTC.

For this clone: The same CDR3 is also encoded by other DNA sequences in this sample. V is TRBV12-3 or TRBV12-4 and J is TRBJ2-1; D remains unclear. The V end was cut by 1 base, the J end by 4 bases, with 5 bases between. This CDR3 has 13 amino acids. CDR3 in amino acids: CASSLGGYNEQFF. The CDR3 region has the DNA TGTGCCAGCAGTTTAGGAGGTTACAATGAGCAGTTCTTC.

CDR3: CASSKTGASGGIETQYF. DNA for the CDR3: TGTGCCAGCAGCAAAACAGGGGCTAGCGGGGGGATAGAGACCCAGTACTTC. The chain employs TRBV7-6 and TRBJ2-5; the match to TRBD2 covers 11 bases. The germline CDR1 and CDR2 sequences are SGHVS and FNYEAQ. This CDR3 is built from 17 residues. V shed 5 bases, J shed 4 bases, and the junction held 12 bases outside the gene matches.

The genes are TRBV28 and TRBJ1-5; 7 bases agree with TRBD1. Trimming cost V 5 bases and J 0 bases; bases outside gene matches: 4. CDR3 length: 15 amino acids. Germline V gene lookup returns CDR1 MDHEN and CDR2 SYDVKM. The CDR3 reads CASSDGQVSNQPQHF. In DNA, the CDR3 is TGTGCCAGCAGTGATGGACAGGTTAGCAATCAGCCCCAGCATTTT.